Given below is one T cell receptor beta chain in context. PCR employed 60 Vbeta and 13 Jbeta primers. Profiled with immunoSEQ multiplex PCR; TCRdb holds only in-frame clones, not every one. Here the sample spans roughly 140,000 clones, around 78% being singletons. Between the trimmed V and J ends, which lost 7 bases and 10 bases, there was a span of 11 bases. Germline loops: CDR1 LNHDA, CDR2 SQIVND (reference sequence). The CDR3 length is 11 residues. This sample is part of a study of cytomegalovirus exposure and HLA in healthy donors. The genes are TRBV19 and TRBJ2-1; possible D gene TRBD2, 5 bases. The TCR originated in a woman under 30 in good health and CMV-seropositive. The sequenced material came from PBMCs. CDR3 sequence reads: CASTLAREQFF. The CDR3 DNA follows: TGTGCCAGTACGCTAGCTCGGGAGCAGTTCTTC.